Listed below are T cell receptor beta chains from one sample, sequenced in a study of type 1 and type 2 diabetes patients. MiXCR, run by TCRdb on the multiplex PCR reads, gives a single entry per CDR3 protein. The sample has about 290,000 distinct CDR3 sequences; around 50% are singletons. The sequencing input was peripheral blood mononuclear cells (PBMCs). Source of these receptors: a man between 18 and 35 years old with type 2 diabetes. Each CDR3 is given with its conserved first and last residue. The D gene is left open where the match is weak. Rows may omit the clone size; those that give it use once, few, many or a size class.

j_call clone_size v_call d_call cdr3_aa cdr3_nt
TRBJ1-2 . TRBV6-6 TRBD1 CASRQGAGGYTF TGTGCCAGCAGACAGGGGGCTGGAGGCTACACCTTC
TRBJ2-1 . TRBV7-2 . CASSLEYSYNEQFF TGTGCCAGCAGCTTAGAATACAGCTACAATGAGCAGTTCTTC
TRBJ2-1 . TRBV13 TRBD2 CASSLVSGGDNEQFF TGTGCCAGCAGTTTAGTTTCGGGGGGGGACAATGAGCAGTTCTTC
TRBJ2-1 . TRBV19 . CASSQSRGGSEQFF TGTGCCAGTAGTCAATCCCGGGGAGGCAGTGAGCAGTTCTTC
TRBJ1-1 . TRBV4-1 . CASSQYAGVAEAFF TGCGCCAGCAGCCAATACGCAGGGGTGGCTGAAGCTTTCTTT
TRBJ2-7 few TRBV28 . CASSLISGSYEQYF TGTGCCAGCAGTTTAATTAGCGGCTCCTACGAGCAGTACTTC
TRBJ2-5 many TRBV19 . CASRSGQETQYF TGTGCCAGTAGAAGCGGACAAGAGACCCAGTACTTC
TRBJ1-5 . TRBV7-4 . CASSPQCLGNQPQHF TGTGCCAGCAGCCCGCAGTGTTTGGGGAATCAGCCCCAGCATTTT
TRBJ1-1 few TRBV6-6 . CASSPWQGNTEAFF TGTGCCAGCAGCCCCTGGCAGGGGAACACTGAAGCTTTCTTT
TRBJ2-3 once TRBV20-1 TRBD2 CSARDGGEGVQYF TGCAGTGCTAGAGACGGAGGGGAGGGCGTGCAGTATTTT
TRBJ2-1 . TRBV10-3 . CAISVDSSYNEQFF TGTGCCATCAGCGTGGATAGCTCCTACAATGAGCAGTTCTTC
TRBJ1-1 . TRBV5-1 . CASSLDAGQGTEAFF TGCGCCAGCAGCTTGGACGCAGGGCAGGGGACTGAAGCTTTCTTT
TRBJ2-5 . TRBV27 . CASSPNEGYWETQYF TGTGCCAGCAGTCCGAACGAGGGTTACTGGGAGACCCAGTACTTC
TRBJ2-2 few TRBV24-1 . CATSDYVWGSGELFF TGTGCCACCAGTGACTATGTGTGGGGATCCGGGGAGCTGTTTTTT
TRBJ1-1 few TRBV6-6 . CASSYAEGTEAFF TGTGCCAGCAGTTACGCGGAGGGGACTGAAGCTTTCTTT
TRBJ1-1 few TRBV7-3 . CASSSAAEGTEAFF TGTGCCAGCAGCTCCGCGGCGGAGGGCACTGAAGCTTTCTTT
TRBJ2-1 . TRBV15 . CATSRDLRLSAVGSEQFF TGTGCCACCAGCAGAGATCTTCGGCTATCGGCGGTGGGAAGTGAGCAGTTCTTC
TRBJ1-1 . TRBV6-5 . CASSYGVMNTEAFF TGTGCCAGCAGTTACGGGGTAATGAACACTGAAGCTTTCTTT
TRBJ2-1 few TRBV15 TRBD2 CATSRGLAGDALNEQFF TGTGCCACCAGCAGAGGGCTAGCGGGAGATGCTCTCAATGAGCAGTTCTTC
TRBJ1-6 few TRBV19 . CASSTAGNSPLHF TGTGCCAGTAGTACGGCAGGGAATTCACCCCTCCACTTT
TRBJ2-3 . TRBV7-8 . CASSHPLTDTQYF TGTGCCAGCAGCCACCCGTTGACAGATACGCAGTATTTT
TRBJ1-2 . TRBV12-3/TRBV12-4 . CASSFFGSGGYTF TGTGCCAGCAGTTTCTTTGGGTCCGGTGGCTACACCTTC
TRBJ2-1 . TRBV24-1 TRBD2 CATRPTSGQGNNEQFF TGTGCCACCAGACCGACTAGCGGTCAGGGAAACAATGAGCAGTTCTTC
TRBJ1-2 . TRBV6-1 TRBD1 CASSAPGQGLLGGYTF TGTGCCAGCAGTGCTCCGGGACAGGGTCTTTTGGGTGGCTACACCTTC
TRBJ2-7 . TRBV6-6 . CASSWKKDSYEQYF TGTGCCAGCAGTTGGAAGAAGGACAGTTACGAGCAGTACTTC
TRBJ2-5 few TRBV6-6 . CATSDPVLETQYF TGTGCCACCAGTGATCCTGTATTGGAGACCCAGTACTTC
TRBJ2-3 . TRBV29-1 . CSVVGTGSTDTQYF TGCAGCGTTGTTGGGACGGGTAGCACAGATACGCAGTATTTT
TRBJ2-7 . TRBV29-1 TRBD2 CSVETSGSTYEQYF TGCAGCGTTGAGACTAGCGGGAGTACCTACGAGCAGTACTTC
TRBJ2-2 many TRBV25-1 TRBD1 CASSDAMGQGGTGELFF TGTGCCAGCAGTGACGCCATGGGACAGGGTGGAACCGGGGAGCTGTTTTTT
TRBJ1-1 . TRBV10-3 . CAISSPSVLEAFF TGTGCCATCAGTTCCCCGAGCGTACTAGAAGCTTTCTTT
TRBJ2-3 . TRBV12-3/TRBV12-4 TRBD2 CASSSSGRTDTQYF TGTGCCAGCAGTTCTAGCGGGCGCACAGATACGCAGTATTTT
TRBJ1-6 . TRBV18 . CAGSPARVDSPLHF TGTGCCGGCTCACCGGCCCGGGTGGATTCACCCCTCCACTTT
TRBJ2-5 . TRBV10-2 . CASSESPFGVQETQYF TGCGCCAGCAGTGAGTCACCTTTCGGGGTCCAAGAGACCCAGTACTTC
TRBJ2-7 . TRBV4-3 TRBD1 CASSQDRTGTAHEQYF TGCGCCAGCAGCCAAGATCGAACCGGGACAGCTCACGAGCAGTACTTC
TRBJ2-7 few TRBV7-8 TRBD1 CASTGQGVHEQYF TGTGCCAGCACCGGACAGGGAGTACACGAGCAGTACTTC
TRBJ2-7 few TRBV6-1 TRBD1 CASSEAGTGNYEQYF TGTGCCAGCAGTGAAGCCGGGACAGGAAACTACGAGCAGTACTTC
TRBJ1-2 . TRBV7-6 . CTSSLAAEQRLYNYGYTF TGTACCAGCAGCTTAGCCGCGGAACAGAGACTATATAACTATGGCTACACCTTC
TRBJ2-5 few TRBV7-8 TRBD1 CASSSPAGGLVYQETQYF TGTGCCAGCAGCTCGCCGGCAGGGGGCCTTGTGTACCAAGAGACCCAGTACTTC
TRBJ2-1 . TRBV7-3 TRBD1 CASSTDRGTYNEQFF TGTGCCAGCAGCACCGACAGGGGGACCTACAATGAGCAGTTCTTC
TRBJ2-7 . TRBV9 TRBD2 CASSTTGLAESYEQYF TGTGCCAGCAGCACAACGGGACTAGCGGAGTCCTACGAGCAGTACTTC
TRBJ1-2 many TRBV2 . CASSVEGRGYTF TGTGCCAGCAGTGTAGAGGGACGGGGCTACACCTTC
TRBJ1-1 . TRBV7-9 TRBD1 CASSQERTGLRGTEAFF TGCGCCAGCAGCCAAGAAAGGACAGGGCTTAGGGGCACTGAAGCTTTCTTT
TRBJ2-7 few TRBV20-1 . CSARNRQDRYEQYF TGCAGTGCTAGAAATAGACAGGATCGCTACGAGCAGTACTTC
TRBJ2-5 few TRBV20-1 . CSARNRPHPGETQYF TGCAGTGCTAGAAACCGACCCCATCCGGGAGAGACCCAGTACTTC
TRBJ1-3 . TRBV30 TRBD1 CAWKEPRTGVGNTIYF TGTGCCTGGAAAGAGCCACGGACAGGGGTTGGAAACACCATATATTTT
TRBJ2-1 few TRBV29-1 . CSAQGGQGDSYNEQFF TGCAGCGCCCAGGGAGGGCAGGGGGATTCCTACAATGAGCAGTTCTTC
TRBJ1-5 few TRBV19 TRBD1 CASNPGTGVPQHF TGTGCCAGTAACCCCGGGACAGGGGTGCCCCAGCATTTT
TRBJ1-2 . TRBV5-1 TRBD1 CASSFDGTGYGYTF TGCGCCAGCAGCTTCGACGGGACAGGTTATGGCTACACCTTC
TRBJ2-5 . TRBV4-1 TRBD2 CASSQVSGGTSAPREETQYF TGCGCCAGCAGCCAAGTGAGTGGCGGGACTAGCGCTCCCAGGGAAGAGACCCAGTACTTC
TRBJ1-1 once TRBV5-6 . CASGSAGRVWEAFF TGTGCCAGTGGGTCAGCGGGACGGGTCTGGGAAGCTTTCTTT
TRBJ2-3 . TRBV28 . CASSLGGSSTDTQYF TGTGCCAGCAGTTTAGGCGGGTCTAGCACAGATACGCAGTATTTT
TRBJ2-1 . TRBV6-1 . CASFGGPYYNEQFF TGTGCCAGCTTCGGCGGGCCCTACTACAATGAGCAGTTCTTC
TRBJ1-6 few TRBV6-4 . CASLAPQAPLHF TGTGCCAGCCTGGCGCCACAGGCACCCCTCCACTTT
TRBJ2-7 . TRBV19 TRBD1 CASRSTGPPYEQYF TGTGCCAGTAGGTCGACAGGGCCCCCCTACGAGCAGTACTTC
TRBJ1-6 . TRBV12-3/TRBV12-4 TRBD1 CASRYAGRGLRRNSPLHF TGTGCCAGCAGATATGCCGGCAGGGGGCTACGGAGGAATTCACCCCTCCACTTT
TRBJ1-6 . TRBV28 . CASSFRQNLDSPLHF TGTGCCAGCAGTTTCCGACAGAACTTAGATTCACCCCTCCACTTT
TRBJ2-7 few TRBV2 . CASSRDLSSYEQYF TGTGCCAGCAGTCGGGACTTATCATCCTACGAGCAGTACTTC
TRBJ1-5 . TRBV30 TRBD1 CASLLRQGWRQPQHF TGTGCCTCCCTCCTAAGACAGGGATGGAGGCAGCCCCAGCATTTT
TRBJ2-1 . TRBV5-1 . CASSLAPGTQYNEQFF TGCGCCAGCAGCTTGGCCCCCGGGACACAATACAATGAGCAGTTCTTC